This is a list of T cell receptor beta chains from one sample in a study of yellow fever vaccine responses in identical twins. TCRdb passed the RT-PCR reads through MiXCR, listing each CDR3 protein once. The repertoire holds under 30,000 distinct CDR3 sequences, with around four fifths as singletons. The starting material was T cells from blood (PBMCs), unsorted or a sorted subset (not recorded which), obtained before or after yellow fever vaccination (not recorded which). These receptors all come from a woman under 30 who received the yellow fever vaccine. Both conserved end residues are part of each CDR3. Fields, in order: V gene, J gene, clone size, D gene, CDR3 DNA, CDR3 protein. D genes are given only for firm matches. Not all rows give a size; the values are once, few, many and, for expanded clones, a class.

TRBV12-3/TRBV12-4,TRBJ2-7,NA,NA,TGTGCCAGCAGTTTTACCGGGACCCCCTACGAGCAGTACTTC,CASSFTGTPYEQYF
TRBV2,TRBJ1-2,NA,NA,TGTGCCAGCAGTGAAGTGGGGTTCCCTAACTATGGCTACACCTTC,CASSEVGFPNYGYTF
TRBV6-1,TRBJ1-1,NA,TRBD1,TGTGCCAGCAGCCTCATGGACAGGCCGAACACTGAAGCTTTCTTT,CASSLMDRPNTEAFF
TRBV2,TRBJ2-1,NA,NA,TGTGCCAGCAGTGATAGGGACAATGAGCAGTTCTTC,CASSDRDNEQFF
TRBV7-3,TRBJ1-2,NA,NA,TGTGCCAGCAGCTTAAGTAATCAGGCGTGGTATGGCTACACCTTC,CASSLSNQAWYGYTF
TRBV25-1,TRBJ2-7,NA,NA,TGTGCCAGCAGTGGATACACAGGGTTGATCTACGAGCAGTACTTC,CASSGYTGLIYEQYF
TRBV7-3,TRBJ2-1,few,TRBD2,TGTGCCAGCAGCCTCGGCGGGAGTTCAGATGAGCAGTTCTTC,CASSLGGSSDEQFF
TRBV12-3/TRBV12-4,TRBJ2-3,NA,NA,TGTGCCAGCAAATTGGGCACAGATACGCAGTATTTT,CASKLGTDTQYF
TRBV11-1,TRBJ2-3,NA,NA,TGTGCCAGCAGCTTAAGGCCTGACACAGATACGCAGTATTTT,CASSLRPDTDTQYF
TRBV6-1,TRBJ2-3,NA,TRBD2,TGTGCCAGCAGTGATCTAGCGGGGCGAAGCACAGATACGCAGTATTTT,CASSDLAGRSTDTQYF
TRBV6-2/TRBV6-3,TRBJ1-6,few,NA,TGTGCCAGCAGTTACCCCAAGGCACCCCTCCACTTT,CASSYPKAPLHF
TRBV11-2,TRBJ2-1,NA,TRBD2,TGTGCCAGCAGAACTGGAGCGGGAGGGCCTGGCTACAATGAGCAGTTCTTC,CASRTGAGGPGYNEQFF
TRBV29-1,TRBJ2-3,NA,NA,TGCAGCGTTGAAGAGGGGCGGCCGCAGTATTTT,CSVEEGRPQYF
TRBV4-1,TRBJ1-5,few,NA,TGCGCCAGCAGCCAAGATAGTGGTCAATCCTGGCCCCAGCATTTT,CASSQDSGQSWPQHF
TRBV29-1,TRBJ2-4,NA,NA,TGCAGCGTTCTGTTCGACAGTCCCCGGAGAAACATTCAGTACTTC,CSVLFDSPRRNIQYF
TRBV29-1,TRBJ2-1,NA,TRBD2,TGCAGCGTTGCCCCCCTCGGGCTAGCGGTCTACAATGAGCAGTTCTTC,CSVAPLGLAVYNEQFF
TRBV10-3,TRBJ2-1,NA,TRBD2,TGTGCCTTACGGACTAGCGGGAGCGATGAGCAGTTCTTC,CALRTSGSDEQFF
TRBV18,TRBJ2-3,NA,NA,TGTGCCAGCTCAGCAATGGCGACAGGCACAGATACGCAGTATTTT,CASSAMATGTDTQYF
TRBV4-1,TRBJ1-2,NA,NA,TGCGCCAGCAGCCAAGGAAGAGGGTCGTATGGCTACACCTTC,CASSQGRGSYGYTF
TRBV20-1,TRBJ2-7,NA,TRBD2,TGCAGTGCTAGACGGGGGGGCGAGCAGTACTTC,CSARRGGEQYF
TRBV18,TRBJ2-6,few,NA,TGTGCCAGCTCAATCCTCGAGCGGGGGGCCAACGTCCTGACTTTC,CASSILERGANVLTF
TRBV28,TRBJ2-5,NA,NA,TGTGCCAGCAGTTGGGCGGAGACCCAGTACTTC,CASSWAETQYF
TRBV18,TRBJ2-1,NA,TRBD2,TGTGCCAGCTCACCCTCTAGCGGGGCTCTGGTCAATGAGCAGTTCTTC,CASSPSSGALVNEQFF
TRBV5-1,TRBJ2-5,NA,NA,TGCGCCAGCAGCTTGCGGTCAGAGCCCCAAGAGACCCAGTACTTC,CASSLRSEPQETQYF
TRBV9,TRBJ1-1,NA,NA,TGTGCCAGCAGCGTAGGGGACGGCGGCACTGAAGCTTTCTTT,CASSVGDGGTEAFF
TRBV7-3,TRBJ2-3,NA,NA,TGTGCCAGCAGCCTGAATTCGGGCTATCTGAGCACAGATACGCAGTATTTT,CASSLNSGYLSTDTQYF
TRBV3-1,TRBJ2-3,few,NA,TGTGCCAGCAGCCAAGATTTACTAACCGGTCTAGATACGCAGTATTTT,CASSQDLLTGLDTQYF
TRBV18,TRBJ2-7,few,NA,TGTGCCAGCTCACCATCGGAGATTCCCTCCTACGAGCAGTACTTC,CASSPSEIPSYEQYF
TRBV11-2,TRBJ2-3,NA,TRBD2,TGTGCCAGCAGCTTCCGACGGGAGGCGACAGATACGCAGTATTTT,CASSFRREATDTQYF
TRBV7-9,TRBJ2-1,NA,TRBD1,TGTGCCAGCAGCTTAGACAGGGGCAATGAGCAGTTCTTC,CASSLDRGNEQFF
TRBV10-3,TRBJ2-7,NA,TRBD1,TGTGCCATCAGCCTTACAACAGGGGACGAGCAGTACTTC,CAISLTTGDEQYF
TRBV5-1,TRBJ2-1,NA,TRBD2,TGCGCCAGCAGCTTCGAGCGGGGGGGCCACGATGAGCAGTTCTTC,CASSFERGGHDEQFF
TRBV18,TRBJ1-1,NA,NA,TGTGCCAGCTCACCGATGGACAGTCAGAACACTGAAGCTTTCTTT,CASSPMDSQNTEAFF
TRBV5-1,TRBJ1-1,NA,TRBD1,TGCGCCAGCAGCTGGACAGGGGGTGAAGCTTTCTTT,CASSWTGGEAFF
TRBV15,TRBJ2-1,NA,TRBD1,TGTGCCACCAGCACCTCGTGGGGACAGGGATACAATGAGCAGTTCTTC,CATSTSWGQGYNEQFF
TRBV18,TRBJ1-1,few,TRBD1,TGTGCCAGCTCACCGACAGGGGACAACACTGAAGCTTTCTTT,CASSPTGDNTEAFF
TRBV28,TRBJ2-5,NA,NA,TGTGCCAGTTTAGGGACGGAGACCCAGTACTTC,CASLGTETQYF
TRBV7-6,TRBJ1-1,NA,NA,TGTGCCAGCAGCTTAGAGTTTTTCAGGAACACTGAAGCTTTCTTT,CASSLEFFRNTEAFF
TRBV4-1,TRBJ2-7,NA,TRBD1,TGCGCCAGCAGCCCCACGGGACAGAGGTACGAGCAGTACTTC,CASSPTGQRYEQYF
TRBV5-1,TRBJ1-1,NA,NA,TGCGCCAGTAAACAGGAGCACACTGAAGCTTTCTTT,CASKQEHTEAFF
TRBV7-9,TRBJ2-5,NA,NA,TGTGCCAGCAGCCCCTCGGGTCGCCAGGAGACCCAGTACTTC,CASSPSGRQETQYF
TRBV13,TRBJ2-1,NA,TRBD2,TGTGCCAGCAGCTTGGGGACTAGCAGGAATGAGCAGTTCTTC,CASSLGTSRNEQFF
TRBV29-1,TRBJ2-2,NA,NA,TGCAGCGTTGAGCGACTCACCGGGGAGCTGTTTTTT,CSVERLTGELFF
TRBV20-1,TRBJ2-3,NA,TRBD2,TGCAGTGCTATGGGACTAGCGGGAGGGGCAGATACGCAGTATTTT,CSAMGLAGGADTQYF
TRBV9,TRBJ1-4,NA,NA,TGTGCCAGCAGCGTAGGGGACGGATCCCAGGCGCTGTTTTTT,CASSVGDGSQALFF